A selection of T cell receptor beta chains follows, all from one sample in a study of blood T cell repertoires in COVID-19. This table comes from immunoSEQ multiplex PCR, and its TCRdb copy is limited to in-frame clones, with some not included. The data show fewer than 250,000 clones, about 85% seen once. The sample taken for sequencing was PBMCs or T cells enriched from blood (not recorded which). The receptors were gathered from a woman in her thirties or forties in a cohort exposed to, infected with or recovered from COVID-19 (not recorded which). CDR3s include the opening cysteine and the closing phenylalanine or tryptophan. D genes are given only for firm matches. Rows give clone size only sometimes, using once, few, many, or a class for an expanded clone.

- TRBJ1-5 TRBV30 TRBD1 CAWRRQGASNQPQHF TGTGCCTGGAGGCGACAGGGGGCAAGCAATCAGCCCCAGCATTTT
- TRBJ1-6 TRBV28 - CASRSPGRHLNSPLHF TGTGCCAGCAGGTCCCCTGGCAGGCACCTTAATTCACCCCTCCACTTT
- TRBJ1-2 TRBV5-1 - CASSFDTRWGYTF TGCGCCAGCAGCTTCGACACCCGTTGGGGCTACACCTTC
- TRBJ1-2 TRBV9 TRBD1 CASSAADRRDQPNYGYTF TGTGCCAGCAGCGCAGCGGACAGGCGAGACCAGCCTAACTATGGCTACACCTTC
- TRBJ1-2 TRBV15 TRBD1 CATSRDRTGGAGGYTF TGTGCCACCAGCAGAGATCGTACAGGGGGCGCGGGTGGCTACACCTTC
- TRBJ2-1 TRBV7-9 TRBD2 CASSFTSGGASYNEQFF TGTGCCAGCAGCTTCACTAGCGGGGGGGCTTCCTACAATGAGCAGTTCTTC
- TRBJ2-7 TRBV2 - CASSEGREQYF TGTGCCAGCAGTGAAGGGCGGGAGCAGTACTTC
- TRBJ1-1 TRBV6-6 - CASSYSLGWNTEAFF TGTGCCAGCAGTTATTCGCTAGGTTGGAACACTGAAGCTTTCTTT
- TRBJ1-1 TRBV10-3 - CAISDEGNTEAFF TGTGCCATCAGTGATGAGGGGAACACTGAAGCTTTCTTT
- TRBJ2-2 TRBV3-1/TRBV3-2 TRBD2 CASSQDFRLAGAKNTGELFF TGTGCCAGCAGCCAAGATTTTCGACTAGCGGGGGCCAAGAACACCGGGGAGCTGTTTTTT
- TRBJ2-5 TRBV9 - CASSLSGDQETQYF TGTGCCAGCAGCCTGTCCGGGGACCAAGAGACCCAGTACTTC
- TRBJ2-1 TRBV3-1/TRBV3-2 TRBD2 CASSQDLAGGPFNEQFF TGTGCCAGCAGCCAAGATTTGGCGGGAGGGCCGTTCAATGAGCAGTTCTTC
once TRBJ1-2 TRBV29-1 TRBD1 CSVREMVWTGNYGYTF TGCAGCGTGAGGGAAATGGTATGGACAGGGAACTATGGCTACACCTTC
once TRBJ1-1 TRBV6-2/TRBV6-3 TRBD1 CASSWDREGNTEAFF TGTGCCAGCAGTTGGGACAGAGAAGGAAACACTGAAGCTTTCTTT
- TRBJ2-7 TRBV11-2 TRBD1 CASSSLTGRDYYEQYF TGTGCCAGCAGCTCCCTGACAGGGCGCGACTACTACGAGCAGTACTTC
- TRBJ1-5 TRBV11-2 - CASSPTGQPQHF TGTGCCAGCAGCCCAACTGGTCAGCCCCAGCATTTT
- TRBJ2-1 TRBV11-2 - CASSHGGPYNEQFF TGTGCCAGCAGCCACGGGGGGCCCTACAATGAGCAGTTCTTC
- TRBJ2-7 TRBV10-2 TRBD2 CASSESGVGSGSYEQYF TGCGCCAGCAGTGAGTCGGGCGTGGGTAGCGGGAGTTACGAGCAGTACTTC
once TRBJ1-1 TRBV28 TRBD1 CASSLIGTGGYTEAFF TGTGCCAGCAGTTTAATAGGGACAGGGGGTTACACTGAAGCTTTCTTT
- TRBJ2-2 TRBV18 - CASSPTGGQGTGELFF TGTGCCAGCTCACCTACAGGCGGCCAGGGCACCGGGGAGCTGTTTTTT
- TRBJ1-5 TRBV7-9 - CASSLAPGNQPQHF TGTGCCAGCAGCTTAGCCCCGGGCAATCAGCCCCAGCATTTT
- TRBJ1-4 TRBV5-1 - CASSSGVRDEKLFF TGCGCCAGCAGCTCAGGGGTTAGGGACGAAAAACTGTTTTTT
- TRBJ1-2 TRBV9 - CASSSQWGGRRYGYTF TGTGCCAGCAGTTCCCAATGGGGGGGGCGCCGGTATGGCTACACCTTC
- TRBJ2-1 TRBV2 - CASERATPYNEQFF TGTGCCAGTGAGAGGGCTACCCCCTACAATGAGCAGTTCTTC
- TRBJ2-7 TRBV27 TRBD2 CASSYASGGAHEQYF TGTGCCAGCAGTTATGCTAGCGGGGGGGCCCACGAGCAGTACTTC
- TRBJ1-5 TRBV7-8 TRBD1 CASSSNRGYQPQHF TGTGCCAGCAGCTCCAACAGGGGATATCAGCCCCAGCATTTT
- TRBJ1-4 TRBV30 - CAWSREYEKLFF TGTGCCTGGAGTAGAGAGTACGAAAAACTGTTTTTT
- TRBJ2-4 TRBV11-3 TRBD1 CASSGDSIGDIQYF TGTGCCAGCAGCGGGGACAGCATTGGGGACATTCAGTACTTC
- TRBJ2-1 TRBV11-2 - CASSLIYSNEQFF TGTGCCAGCAGCTTAATTTACAGCAATGAGCAGTTCTTC
- TRBJ1-5 TRBV25-1 - CASSETGGGSNQPQHF TGTGCCAGCAGTGAAACGGGGGGAGGGAGCAATCAGCCCCAGCATTTT
once TRBJ1-1 TRBV5-1 TRBD1 CASSPGTGNTEAFF TGCGCCAGCAGCCCCGGGACAGGGAACACTGAAGCTTTCTTT
- TRBJ1-5 TRBV27 - CASSPFNNQPQHF TGTGCCAGCAGTCCCTTTAACAATCAGCCCCAGCATTTT
- TRBJ1-1 TRBV3-1/TRBV3-2 TRBD1 CASSRRQGLGTEAFF TGTGCCAGCAGCCGCCGACAGGGGTTAGGCACTGAAGCTTTCTTT
- TRBJ1-5 TRBV15 TRBD1 CATSRDKGAGQPQHF TGTGCCACCAGCAGAGATAAGGGGGCAGGCCAGCCCCAGCATTTT
- TRBJ1-1 TRBV9 TRBD1 CASSVGTGGDQAFF TGTGCCAGCAGCGTAGGGACAGGGGGCGACCAAGCTTTCTTT
once TRBJ1-6 TRBV4-1 TRBD1 CASSQKVGQASYNSPLHF TGCGCCAGCAGCCAAAAAGTGGGACAGGCAAGCTATAATTCACCCCTCCACTTT
- TRBJ2-7 TRBV4-1 - CASSQAGGFYEQYF TGCGCCAGCAGCCAAGCGGGGGGCTTCTACGAGCAGTACTTC
- TRBJ2-4 TRBV25-1 - CASSATGARIQYF TGTGCCAGCAGTGCAACAGGCGCGCGCATTCAGTACTTC
- TRBJ2-1 TRBV4-3 - CASSQEMSRYNEQFF TGCGCCAGCAGCCAAGAAATGTCCAGATACAATGAGCAGTTCTTC
- TRBJ1-2 TRBV7-2 - CASSAQGSNGYTF TGTGCCAGCAGCGCGCAGGGGAGTAATGGCTACACCTTC
- TRBJ2-7 TRBV2 - CASTFESGYEQYF TGTGCCAGCACTTTCGAGTCCGGGTACGAGCAGTACTTC
- TRBJ2-7 TRBV29-1 TRBD1 CSGSNTGESYEQYF TGCAGCGGATCGAACACAGGGGAATCCTACGAGCAGTACTTC
- TRBJ2-1 TRBV5-1 TRBD2 CASSLPGGNEQFF TGCGCCAGCAGCCTCCCGGGGGGGAATGAGCAGTTCTTC
- TRBJ2-7 TRBV5-1 TRBD1 CASSLIFPGQSYEQYF TGCGCCAGCAGCCTTATATTCCCGGGACAGTCCTACGAGCAGTACTTC
- TRBJ1-1 TRBV11-3 - CASSSAGTMNTEAFF TGTGCCAGCAGCTCCGCCGGGACAATGAACACTGAAGCTTTCTTT
- TRBJ1-5 TRBV4-1 - CASSQVSVYNQPQHF TGCGCCAGCAGCCAAGTGTCAGTTTATAACCAGCCCCAGCATTTT
- TRBJ1-1 TRBV9 - CASSVSDSPTEAFF TGTGCCAGCAGCGTGAGTGACAGCCCCACTGAAGCTTTCTTT
- TRBJ2-2 TRBV12-3/TRBV12-4 - CASSPLHTGELFF TGTGCCAGCAGTCCCCTTCACACCGGGGAGCTGTTTTTT
- TRBJ2-7 TRBV6-2/TRBV6-3 TRBD2 CASSQLAGVEVGRSYEQYF TGTGCCAGCAGCCAACTAGCGGGAGTCGAGGTTGGTCGGTCCTACGAGCAGTACTTC